The 10 T cell receptor beta chains below all came from one sample that was sequenced in a study of a mutant IDH1 vaccine in newly diagnosed glioma. The time point: week 5, during vaccination. Topical imiquimod was applied with each vaccine dose, which held 300 ug of mutant IDH1 20-mer peptide. Their specific antigens are unknown. Profiling relied on immunoSEQ multiplex PCR, and the TCRdb table lists in-frame clones only, not all of them. Among about 40,000 clones, approximately 89% were seen once, and the ten largest hold about 2.6%. Specimen: PBMCs, collected from a glioma patient whose treatment included an IDH1 peptide vaccine. These receptors were taken from a man between 45 and 60 years old with glioma.

This clone came up once. The rearrangement uses TRBV2 and TRBJ2-7; 7 bases fit TRBD1. Germline CDR1 reads SNHLY; CDR2 reads FYNNEI. The trim removed 7 bases at V and 5 bases at J, leaving 8 bases unmatched. The CDR3 runs to 13 residues. The CDR3 nucleotides are TGTGCCAGCACTGACAGGGCTTTTGACGAGCAGTACTTC. Translation gives CASTDRAFDEQYF. Variable domain in full (rest from reference TRBV2 and TRBJ2-7): EPEVTQTPSHQVTQMGQEVILRCVPISNHLYFYWYRQILGQKVEFLVSFYNNEISEKSEIFDDQFSVERPDGSNFTLKIRSTKLEDSAMYFCASTDRAFDEQYFGPGTRLTVT.

CDR3 region: CASSTRGGTSGGQNEQFF. For the CDR3, the DNA is TGTGCCAGCAGCACCCGAGGAGGTACTAGCGGGGGTCAAAATGAGCAGTTCTTC. The rearrangement joins TRBV7-2 to TRBJ2-1, with 11 bases matching TRBD2. Germline CDR1 reads SGHTA; CDR2 reads FQGNSA. V was clipped by 5 bases and J by 7 bases; unmatched bases: 16. The CDR3 runs 18 residues.

The chain carries TRBV7-8 and TRBJ2-7, with TRBD1 identical over 7 bases. CDR3 length: 14 amino acids. V shed 5 bases and J 0 bases; nucleotides not matched to a gene: 4. Germline values: CDR1 SGHVS, CDR2 FQNEAQ. The CDR3 DNA sequence: TGTGCCAGCAGCCCAAGACAGGGCTCCTACGAGCAGTACTTC. Translating gives CASSPRQGSYEQYF.

The chain combines TRBV19 with TRBJ1-4; 8 bases map to TRBD1. Trimming cost V 3 bases and J 3 bases; bases outside gene matches: 6. The germline V gene encodes CDR1 LNHDA and CDR2 SQIVND (reference sequence). This CDR3 contains 16 residues. CDR3 nucleotides: TGTGCCAGTAGTATGGGCAGGGGGCAGGCTAATGAAAAACTGTTTTTT. Protein: CASSMGRGQANEKLFF.

This clone was found once. The chain joins TRBV6-6 to TRBJ1-6, with D possibly TRBD1 on 6 matching bases. The ends were cut back, 5 bases at V and 9 bases at J, with 17 bases in the middle. This CDR3 has 15 amino acids. Germline CDR1 MNHNY, CDR2 SVGAGI (reference sequence). CDR3 protein: CASSAQGRGGSPLHF. Here the CDR3 DNA reads TGTGCCAGCAGTGCCCAGGGGCGGGGTGGTTCACCCCTCCACTTT.

In this sample, this clone turned up once. V is TRBV13 and J is TRBJ2-6; D call uncertain. Trimming took 2 bases from V and 0 from J, leaving 14 bases between them. Germline CDR1 is PRHDT and CDR2 is FYEKMQ (reference sequence). CDR3 length: 18 residues. CDR3 region: CASSLMGGRRSGANVLTF. The CDR3 region has the DNA TGTGCCAGCAGCTTAATGGGCGGCCGACGCTCTGGGGCCAACGTCCTGACTTTC.

The chain employs TRBV29-1 and TRBJ2-7, with D hard to call. This CDR3 spans 11 amino acids. Germline loops: CDR1 SQVTM, CDR2 ANQGSEA. Trimming cost V 5 bases and J 3 bases, with 8 bases left between them. The DNA for the CDR3 is TGCAGCGTTTGGGATCACTACGAGCAGTACTTC. It codes for CSVWDHYEQYF.

This rearrangement joins TRBV6-5 to TRBJ1-4; TRBD1 matches 8 bases. There are 15 residues in the CDR3. CDR1 is MNHEY, CDR2 SVGAGI, per germline. V shed 5 bases and J 5 bases; nucleotides not matched to a gene: 7. The CDR3 nucleotides are TGTGCCAGCAGTCCGCGGACAGGGAGAAATGAAAAACTGTTTTTT. Its translation: CASSPRTGRNEKLFF.

The chain combines TRBV11-2 with TRBJ2-7; D uncertain. Per germline, CDR1 SGHAT and CDR2 FQNNGV. Trimming cost V 5 bases and J 3 bases, with 14 bases left between them. This CDR3 comprises 14 residues. CDR3 in amino acids: CASSEWTASYEQYF. CDR3 bases: TGTGCCAGCAGCGAGTGGACGGCGAGCTACGAGCAGTACTTC.

This chain connects TRBV15 to TRBJ2-7; D is possibly TRBD1 (5 bases). V gave up 6 bases and J gave up 0 bases, with 12 bases separating them. The CDR3 is 14 amino acids. The germline V gene encodes CDR1 LNHNV and CDR2 YYDKDF (reference sequence). The CDR3 sequence is CATRPPGISYEQYF. The CDR3 DNA follows: TGTGCCACCAGACCCCCAGGGATCTCCTACGAGCAGTACTTC. Combining the CDR3 with reference TRBV15 and TRBJ2-7 gives the whole variable domain DAMVIQNPRYQVTQFGKPVTLSCSQTLNHNVMYWYQQKSSQAPKLLFHYYDKDFNNEADTPDNFQSRRPNTSFCFLDIRSPGLGDTAMYLCATRPPGISYEQYFGPGTRLTVT.